What follows describes a single T cell receptor (beta chain). The target antigen is unknown. This sample stems from a study of lymphopenia after photon versus proton radiotherapy. The study's findings and limits: Better survival with proton therapy was suggested as possible, not demonstrated. Oligoclonal CD8+ Temra expansion after nadir drove photon patients' diversity drop.

Profiling relied on immunoSEQ multiplex PCR, and the TCRdb table lists in-frame clones only, not all of them. Here the sample spans about 65,000 clones, 87% being singletons. The source of this sequence is a man at least 80 years old with esophageal cancer. The material was peripheral blood, obtained from a patient treated with proton-based radiotherapy.

The CDR3 DNA sequence: TGTGCCAGCAGCGCGGGACAGGGTAATGAAAAACTGTTTTTT. Amino acids: CASSAGQGNEKLFF. The chain couples TRBV6-1 to TRBJ1-4; 9 nucleotides align to TRBD1. Germline loops: CDR1 MNHNS, CDR2 SASEGT. The CDR3 runs 14 residues. V trimming: 6 bases; J trimming: 4 bases; junction bases outside the gene matches: 3.